These 12 T cell receptor beta chains were sequenced from one sample in a study of T cell responses to AZD1222 COVID-19 vaccine (dated by TCRdb to the early 2020s). The library was obtained by the immunoSEQ multiplex PCR assay. The table was pulled from immuneACCESS by TCRdb, which kept in-frame rearrangements only. Such tables lose some clones; where checked, under half of the loss comes from unresolved V genes, and the rest has no known cause. The sample table contains 70,000 to 85,000 clones; only one count was recorded for about 80% of them. The top ten constitute approximately 1.3% of the sample. The time point label, as the study defines it: about 28 days (+/-7) after the second vaccine dose. The sequencing used peripheral blood, collected 28 days after the second AZD1222 dose. The receptor source for this set is an adult who received the AZD1222 COVID-19 vaccine.

The chain uses TRBV7-2 and TRBJ2-7; either TRBD1 or TRBD2 may fit D (5 bases each). The CDR3 loop spans 15 amino acids. Per the germline V gene, CDR1 is SGHTA and CDR2 is FQGNSA. Trimming shortened V by 1 base and J by 3 bases, and 13 bases separated the two germline ends. The CDR3 nucleotides read TGTGCCAGCAGCTTAGGGGGGATACAAGTCTACGAGCAGTACTTC. This codes for CASSLGGIQVYEQYF.

The gene calls are TRBV30 and TRBJ1-1; perhaps TRBD1 as D (5 bases). This CDR3 is built from 16 residues. Trimming removed 0 bases at V and 1 base at J, with 15 bases between. Germline CDR1 is GTSNPN and CDR2 is SVGIG (reference sequence). The CDR3 reads CAWSVGVTRGNTEAFF. In DNA form, the CDR3 reads TGTGCCTGGAGTGTCGGGGTCACGAGGGGGAACACTGAAGCTTTCTTT. Complete variable domain (other parts from reference TRBV30 and TRBJ1-1): SQTIHQWPATLVQPVGSPLSLECTVEGTSNPNLYWYRQAAGRGLQLLFYSVGIGQISSEVPQNLSASRPQDRQFILSSKKLLLSDSGFYLCAWSVGVTRGNTEAFFGQGTRLTVV.

CDR3 sequence: CASSESTAAYEQYF. CDR3 DNA: TGTGCCAGCAGCGAATCGACAGCGGCCTACGAGCAGTACTTC. The chain is built from TRBV7-3 and TRBJ2-7, with D perhaps TRBD1 or TRBD2 (5 bases each). Per germline, CDR1 SGHTA and CDR2 FQGTGA. The V and J ends lost 5 bases and 2 bases respectively, with 13 bases between them. The CDR3 spans 14 residues.

V and J are TRBV4-1 and TRBJ2-1, with 9 nucleotides matching TRBD2. The CDR3 is made up of 17 amino acids. The V and J ends lost 0 bases and 7 bases, in that order; junction bases with no gene match: 10. In germline, CDR1 is MGHRA, CDR2 YSYEKL. CDR3 residues: CASSQERGSGRANEQFF. In DNA form, the CDR3 reads TGCGCCAGCAGCCAAGAAAGGGGTAGCGGGAGAGCGAATGAGCAGTTCTTC.

This chain connects TRBV5-1 to TRBJ2-3; D unclear. V was cut by 4 bases and J by 2 bases, with 11 bases left in between. There are 14 residues in the CDR3. The germline CDR1 and CDR2 sequences are SGHRS and YFSETQ. The CDR3 region has the DNA TGCGCCAGCAGCCTGCCCCGGCCCACAGATACGCAGTATTTT. Translation gives CASSLPRPTDTQYF.

The rearrangement links TRBV6-5 to TRBJ2-1; 13 bases agree with TRBD2. CDR3 length equals 15 residues. Germline CDR1 MNHEY, CDR2 SVGAGI. The J segment lost 6 bases and the V segment lost 2 bases, leaving 1 base of the junction unmatched. The CDR3, as DNA: TGTGCCAGCAGTTACGGACTAGCGGGAGCCAATGAGCAGTTCTTC. This translates into CASSYGLAGANEQFF.

The gene calls are TRBV5-1 and TRBJ1-4, with a possible D match to TRBD1 (5 bases). From germline, CDR1 is SGHRS and CDR2 YFSETQ. Trimming removed 4 bases from V and 4 bases from J, with 14 bases in between. The CDR3 consists of 15 residues. CDR3 sequence reads: CASSQQVGGNEKLFF. The CDR3 DNA is TGCGCCAGCAGCCAACAGGTCGGGGGTAATGAAAAACTGTTTTTT.

The V and J genes are TRBV2 and TRBJ1-5; the D gene is possibly TRBD1 (5 bases). Germline CDR1 SNHLY, CDR2 FYNNEI. The CDR3 is 14 amino acids. V was trimmed by 6 bases and J by 5 bases, leaving 14 bases between them. The CDR3 coding sequence is TGTGCCAGCAGCCTGGAGGGAGGGGATCAGCCCCAGCATTTT. Its translation: CASSLEGGDQPQHF. The variable domain in full, completed from reference TRBV2 and TRBJ1-5, reads EPEVTQTPSHQVTQMGQEVILRCVPISNHLYFYWYRQILGQKVEFLVSFYNNEISEKSEIFDDQFSVERPDGSNFTLKIRSTKLEDSAMYFCASSLEGGDQPQHFGDGTRLSIL.

The chain combines TRBV3-1 (or the pseudogene TRBV3-2) with TRBJ2-7; tentative D call: TRBD2 (6 bases). The V gene lost 1 base and the J gene lost 1 base, with 14 bases spanning the gap. The CDR3 has 16 residues. CDR1 LGHDT and CDR2 YNNKEL come from the germline V gene (reference sequence). This CDR3 is CASSQVGGSGSYEQYF. CDR3 DNA: TGTGCCAGCAGCCAAGTTGGGGGGTCAGGGTCCTACGAGCAGTACTTC.

Regarding this clone: Other nucleotide sequences in the sample specify the same CDR3. The chain carries TRBV5-1 and TRBJ2-3; no definite D call. CDR3 length: 14 residues. Trimming took 3 bases from V and 3 from J, leaving 11 bases between them. CDR1 is SGHRS and CDR2 is YFSETQ in the germline V gene. CDR3 coding DNA: TGCGCCAGCAGCTACCGGGCTCGGACAGATACGCAGTATTTT. Protein sequence: CASSYRARTDTQYF.

The chain links TRBV7-8 to TRBJ2-7; D may correspond to TRBD1 or TRBD2 (5 bases each). CDR3 length: 16 residues. V was clipped by 6 bases and J by 3 bases, with 21 bases between them. The germline V gene encodes CDR1 SGHVS and CDR2 FQNEAQ. The CDR3 nucleotides read TGTGCCAGCAGTTTTCGGCCTGACGGGGCCCACTACGAGCAGTACTTC. Its protein product is CASSFRPDGAHYEQYF. Full variable domain (outside the CDR3, taken from reference TRBV7-8 and TRBJ2-7): GAGVSQSPRYKVAKRGQDVALRCDPISGHVSLFWYQQALGQGPEFLTYFQNEAQLDKSGLPSDRFFAERPEGSVSTLKIQRTQQEDSAVYLCASSFRPDGAHYEQYFGPGTRLTVT.

This clone was seen more than once but under ten times. The rearrangement uses TRBV2 and TRBJ2-4; the D is unclear. The CDR3 covers 14 residues. V lost 4 bases, J lost 2 bases, and 9 bases lay in between. In germline, CDR1 is SNHLY, CDR2 FYNNEI. CDR3 nucleotide sequence: TGTGCCAGCAGTGGTGAGGAAACCAAAAACATTCAGTACTTC. Its protein product is CASSGEETKNIQYF.